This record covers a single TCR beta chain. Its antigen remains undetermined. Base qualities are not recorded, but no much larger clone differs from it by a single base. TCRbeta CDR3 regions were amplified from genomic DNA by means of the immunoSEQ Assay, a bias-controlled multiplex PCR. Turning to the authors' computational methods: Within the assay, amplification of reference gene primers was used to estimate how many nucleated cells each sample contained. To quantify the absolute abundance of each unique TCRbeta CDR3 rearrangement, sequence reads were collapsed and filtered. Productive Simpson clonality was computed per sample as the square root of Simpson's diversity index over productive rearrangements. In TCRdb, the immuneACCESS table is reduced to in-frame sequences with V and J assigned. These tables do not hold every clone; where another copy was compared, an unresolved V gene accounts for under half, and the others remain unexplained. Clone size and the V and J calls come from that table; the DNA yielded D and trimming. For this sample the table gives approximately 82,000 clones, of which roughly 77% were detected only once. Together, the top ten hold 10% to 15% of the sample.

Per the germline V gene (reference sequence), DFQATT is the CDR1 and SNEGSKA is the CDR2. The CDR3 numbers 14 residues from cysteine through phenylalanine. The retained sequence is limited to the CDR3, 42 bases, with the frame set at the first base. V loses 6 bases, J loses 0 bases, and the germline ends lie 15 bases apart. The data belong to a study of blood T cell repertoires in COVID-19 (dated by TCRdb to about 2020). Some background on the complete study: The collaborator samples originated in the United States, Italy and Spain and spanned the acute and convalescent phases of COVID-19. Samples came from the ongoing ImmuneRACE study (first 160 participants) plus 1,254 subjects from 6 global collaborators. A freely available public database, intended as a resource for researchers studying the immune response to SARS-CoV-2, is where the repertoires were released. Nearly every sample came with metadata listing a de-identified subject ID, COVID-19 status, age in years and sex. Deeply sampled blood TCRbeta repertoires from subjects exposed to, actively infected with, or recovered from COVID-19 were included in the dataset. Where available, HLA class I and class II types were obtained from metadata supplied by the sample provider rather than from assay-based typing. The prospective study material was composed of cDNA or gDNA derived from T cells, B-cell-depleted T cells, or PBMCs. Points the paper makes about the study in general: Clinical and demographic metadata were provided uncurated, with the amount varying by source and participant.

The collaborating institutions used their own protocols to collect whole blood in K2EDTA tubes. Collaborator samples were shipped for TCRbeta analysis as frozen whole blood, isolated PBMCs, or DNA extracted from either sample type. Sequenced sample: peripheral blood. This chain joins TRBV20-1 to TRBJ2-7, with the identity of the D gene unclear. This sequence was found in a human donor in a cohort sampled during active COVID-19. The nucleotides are TGCAGTGCCAGTGCCGCCATGAGCTCCTACGAGCAGTACTTC. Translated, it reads CSASAAMSSYEQYF.